The rows below give T cell receptor beta chains drawn from one sample of a study of CD8+ T cells in alopecia areata. Here immunoSEQ multiplex PCR was the method, and the copy in TCRdb shows in-frame clones only, minus some. This sample has fewer than 250,000 clones, with over 40% found just once. The sequenced sample was CD4+ T cells sorted from blood, obtained at approximately week 36, from a patient treated with tofacitinib. These receptors came from a human donor with alopecia areata. Each CDR3 is given with its conserved first and last residue. Each record gives: J gene, D gene, clone size, V gene, CDR3 DNA, CDR3 protein. A D gene is named only where the DNA matches it firmly. Expanded clones get a size class; other rows say once, few or many, or leave the size out.

>TRBJ1-3|.|.|TRBV30
TGTGCCTGGAGGTTCAGGGGCTCTGGAAACACCATATATTTT
CAWRFRGSGNTIYF
>TRBJ2-7|.|.|TRBV30
TGTGCCTGGAGCGGAAGCAGGGGCCCGCCCTACGAGCAGTACTTC
CAWSGSRGPPYEQYF
>TRBJ2-1|.|.|TRBV5-1
TGCGCCAGCAGCCGCGGGTATAGTTCCCAGGGGAATGAGCAGTTCTTC
CASSRGYSSQGNEQFF
>TRBJ2-7|.|few|TRBV7-9
TGTGCCAGCAGCTTAGCGCTCCCCCGTGGGGAGCAGTACTTC
CASSLALPRGEQYF
>TRBJ1-5|TRBD1|.|TRBV30
TGTGCCTGGAGGAAGACAGGGGAGGGTCAGCCCCAGCATTTT
CAWRKTGEGQPQHF
>TRBJ1-5|.|.|TRBV27
TGTGCCAGCAGTTTAGGAGGCGGAGCGGCTCAGCCCCAGCATTTT
CASSLGGGAAQPQHF
>TRBJ2-2|TRBD2|few|TRBV4-1
TGCGCCAGCAGCCAAGATCGACCCGGGGGGGCGAACACCGGGGAGCTGTTTTTT
CASSQDRPGGANTGELFF
>TRBJ1-1|.|.|TRBV5-1
TGCGCCAGCAGCTTGGACGGAATGAACACTGAAGCTTTCTTT
CASSLDGMNTEAFF
>TRBJ2-5|TRBD1|.|TRBV11-2
TGTGCCAGCAGGAACAGGGGGAAGGAGACCCAGTACTTC
CASRNRGKETQYF
>TRBJ2-7|TRBD2|.|TRBV7-2
TGTGCCAGCAGCGCCCGGGGAGGGTTCGCCTACGAGCAGTACTTC
CASSARGGFAYEQYF
>TRBJ2-3|.|.|TRBV29-1
TGCAGCGTTGGAAGGGAGGTTTCAGATACGCAGTATTTT
CSVGREVSDTQYF
>TRBJ2-5|TRBD1|few|TRBV6-5
TGTGCCAGCAGTTACCGGACAGGGGGCCTCACGGAGACCCAGTACTTC
CASSYRTGGLTETQYF
>TRBJ2-6|.|.|TRBV9
TGTGCCAGCAGCGCAAAGCCAGGGGCCGGGGCCAACGTCCTGACTTTC
CASSAKPGAGANVLTF
>TRBJ2-1|TRBD2|.|TRBV6-5
TGTGCCAGCAGTTATAGGGGACTACGCGGCAATGAGCAGTTCTTC
CASSYRGLRGNEQFF
>TRBJ2-2|TRBD1|few|TRBV2
TGTGCCAGCAGGGCTGGACAGGGGACCGGGGAGCTGTTTTTT
CASRAGQGTGELFF
>TRBJ2-7|TRBD2|.|TRBV7-8
TGTGCCAGCAGCCCTTTAGCGGGAGGTTCCTACGAGCAGTACTTC
CASSPLAGGSYEQYF
>TRBJ1-1|.|few|TRBV28
TGTGCCAGCCGTGGCCAGGCGAACACTGAAGCTTTCTTT
CASRGQANTEAFF
>TRBJ1-1|.|.|TRBV7-2
TGTGCCAGCTGTCGTCCTGGGGGAACTGAAGCTTTCTTT
CASCRPGGTEAFF
>TRBJ2-1|.|.|TRBV21-1
TGTGCCAGCAGAGAGTTACAGGGGCCGAAATTAAATGAGCAGTTCTTC
CASRELQGPKLNEQFF
>TRBJ2-2|.|.|TRBV2
TGTGCCAGCAAGGTTCTGGTTAACACCGGGGAGCTGTTTTTT
CASKVLVNTGELFF